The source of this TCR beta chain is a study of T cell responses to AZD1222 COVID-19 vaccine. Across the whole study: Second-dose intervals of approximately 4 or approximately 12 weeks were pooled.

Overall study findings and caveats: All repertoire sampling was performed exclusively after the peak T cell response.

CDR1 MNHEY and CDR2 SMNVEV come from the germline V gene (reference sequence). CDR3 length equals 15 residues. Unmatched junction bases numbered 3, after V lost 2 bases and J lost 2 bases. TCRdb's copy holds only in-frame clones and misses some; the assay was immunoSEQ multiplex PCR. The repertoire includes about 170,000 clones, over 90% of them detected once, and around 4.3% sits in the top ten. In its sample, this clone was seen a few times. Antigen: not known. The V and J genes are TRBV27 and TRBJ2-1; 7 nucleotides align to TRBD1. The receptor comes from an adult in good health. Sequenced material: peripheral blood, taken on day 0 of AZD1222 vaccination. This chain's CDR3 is CASSLRQGPYNEQFF. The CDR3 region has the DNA TGTGCCAGCAGTTTACGACAGGGTCCCTACAATGAGCAGTTCTTC.